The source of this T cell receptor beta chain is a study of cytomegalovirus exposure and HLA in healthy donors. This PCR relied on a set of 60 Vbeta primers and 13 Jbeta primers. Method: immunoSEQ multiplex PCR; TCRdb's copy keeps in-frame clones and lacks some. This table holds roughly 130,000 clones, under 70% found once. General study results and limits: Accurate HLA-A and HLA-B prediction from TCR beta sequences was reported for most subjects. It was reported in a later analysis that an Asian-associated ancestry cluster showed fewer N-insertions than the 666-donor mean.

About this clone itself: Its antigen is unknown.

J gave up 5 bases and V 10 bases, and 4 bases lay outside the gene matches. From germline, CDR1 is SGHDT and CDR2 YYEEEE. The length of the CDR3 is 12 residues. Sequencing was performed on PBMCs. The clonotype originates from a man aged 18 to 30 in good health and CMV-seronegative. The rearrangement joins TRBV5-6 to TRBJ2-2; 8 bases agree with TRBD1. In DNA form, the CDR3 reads TGTGCCGGTCAGGGGGCGACCGGGGAGCTGTTTTTT. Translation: CAGQGATGELFF.